This T cell receptor beta chain was recovered during a study of technical replicates of blood from a few donors. The CDR3 consists of 14 residues. V dropped 2 bases and J dropped 7 bases, with 12 bases sitting between them. Germline V gives CDR1 MNHEY, CDR2 SVGAGI. Generated by immunoSEQ multiplex PCR, the TCRdb table keeps only in-frame clones and is missing some. The sample records about 73,000 clones, 85% to 95% being singletons. Sequencing input: T cells isolated from PBMCs. This clonotype was sampled from a human donor in good health. The rearrangement joins TRBV6-5 to TRBJ2-1; D might be TRBD2 (6 bases). The CDR3 here is CASSYGGSGNEQFF. The CDR3 bases are TGTGCCAGCAGTTACGGAGGGTCGGGAAATGAGCAGTTCTTC.